Shown below are 11 T cell receptor beta chains from a single sample sequenced in a study of T cell responses to AZD1222 COVID-19 vaccine. The method was immunoSEQ multiplex PCR; TCRdb's version includes in-frame clones alone and lacks a portion of them. The data hold tens of thousands of clones, with about 88% observed a single time. Sequenced here: peripheral blood, sampled 28 days after the second AZD1222 dose. All receptors come from an adult who received the AZD1222 COVID-19 vaccine.

CDR3: CASRPPGFSETQYF. CDR3 bases: TGTGCCAGCAGGCCGCCCGGGTTTTCAGAGACCCAGTACTTC. V gene TRBV7-9 combines with J gene TRBJ2-5; D is undetermined. Germline CDR1 reads SEHNR; CDR2 reads FQNEAQ (reference sequence). This CDR3 has 14 residues. Between the trimmed V and J ends, which lost 6 bases and 4 bases, there was a span of 15 bases.

This clone occurred once. The V gene is TRBV19, the J gene TRBJ1-4; TRBD1 aligns across 8 bases. The junction had 10 bases not matched to a gene; V was cut back by 5 bases and J by 8 bases. Germline CDR1 and CDR2: LNHDA and SQIVND (reference sequence). This CDR3 comprises 15 residues. The CDR3 nucleotides are TGTGCCAGTAGTCCCAGGACAGGGATAGGAGAAAAACTGTTTTTT. As protein: CASSPRTGIGEKLFF.

This CDR3 reads CATNILGANTEAFF. The CDR3 nucleotides are TGTGCCACCAACATCCTTGGAGCGAACACTGAAGCTTTCTTT. This chain connects TRBV19 to TRBJ1-1, with D unresolved. The germline V gene has CDR1 LNHDA and CDR2 SQIVND (reference sequence). The V end was cut by 10 bases, the J end by 1 base, with 16 bases between. The CDR3 is made up of 14 amino acids.

CDR3 amino acids: CASSMGRGGIQYF. The CDR3 DNA is TGTGCCAGTAGTATGGGCAGGGGAGGCATTCAGTACTTC. The V and J genes are TRBV19 and TRBJ2-4; either TRBD1 or TRBD2 may fit D (6 bases each). The V and J ends lost 3 bases and 9 bases respectively, with 12 bases between them. This CDR3 is 13 amino acids long. Germline CDR1 is LNHDA and CDR2 is SQIVND (reference sequence).

The V and J genes are TRBV5-4 and TRBJ2-3; the D gene is possibly TRBD2 (6 bases). V was pared by 0 bases and J by 2 bases, with 19 bases between. CDR3 length: 18 residues. Per the germline V gene, CDR1 is SGHNT and CDR2 is YYREEE (reference sequence). The CDR3, as DNA: TGTGCCAGCAGCTTGGCGGGGCTGGGGTTAGCGGTCACAGATACGCAGTATTTT. Its translation is CASSLAGLGLAVTDTQYF.

The chain employs TRBV4-2 and TRBJ1-6, with D possibly matching TRBD1 (5 bases). CDR1 LGHNA and CDR2 YNFKEQ come from the germline V gene. CDR3 length: 15 residues. Between the trimmed V and J ends, which lost 3 bases and 8 bases, there was a span of 14 bases. CDR3 sequence reads: CASSHDLGVDSPLHF. The DNA for the CDR3 is TGTGCCAGCAGCCATGACCTGGGGGTGGATTCACCCCTCCACTTT.

This clone has more than one count but fewer than ten. The chain recombines TRBV6-5 with TRBJ1-5; D might be TRBD1 (5 bases). This CDR3 has 13 amino acids. The V gene lost 7 bases and the J gene lost 5 bases, with 12 bases spanning the gap. CDR1 is MNHEY and CDR2 is SVGAGI in the germline V gene. CDR3 nucleotide sequence: TGTGCCAGCACCCGGCAGGGACATCAGCCCCAGCATTTT. Encoded protein: CASTRQGHQPQHF.

The CDR3 nucleotides read TGTGCCAGCAGCCCGACTACGAGGGCCGGGGAGCTGTTTTTT. Residues: CASSPTTRAGELFF. The chain combines TRBV7-8 with TRBJ2-2, with D possibly being TRBD2 (5 bases). From germline, CDR1 is SGHVS and CDR2 FQNEAQ. The CDR3 length is 14 residues. V shed 5 bases and J shed 6 bases, with 13 bases lying between them.

The genes are TRBV7-9 and TRBJ2-3, with TRBD2 matching over 11 bases. Germline V gene data show CDR1 as SEHNR and CDR2 as FQNEAQ (reference sequence). This CDR3 contains 17 residues. J lost 4 bases, V lost 4 bases, and 10 bases had no gene match. CDR3 in DNA: TGTGCCAGCAGCTACACCCTTAGCGGGAGGGGCCCAGATACGCAGTATTTT. It specifies CASSYTLSGRGPDTQYF.

The chain recombines TRBV3-1 (or the pseudogene TRBV3-2) with TRBJ2-2; possible D gene TRBD1, 6 bases. CDR3 length: 16 amino acids. Germline V gene data show CDR1 as LGHDT and CDR2 as YNNKEL (reference sequence). Trimming stripped 5 bases from V and 2 bases from J, with 15 bases between. The CDR3 DNA is TGTGCCAGCAGCTTGCTCAGGGGCCAAAACACCGGGGAGCTGTTTTTT. Translated: CASSLLRGQNTGELFF.

This chain connects TRBV5-1 to TRBJ1-2; possibly TRBD1 for D (5 bases). CDR3 size: 14 residues. Per germline, CDR1 SGHRS and CDR2 YFSETQ. The V gene lost 4 bases and the J gene lost 6 bases, with 16 bases spanning the gap. This CDR3 is CASSVGTAPDGYTF. For the CDR3, the DNA is TGCGCCAGCAGCGTCGGGACGGCCCCAGATGGCTACACCTTC. The whole variable domain, filled in from reference TRBV5-1 and TRBJ1-2, reads KAGVTQTPRYLIKTRGQQVTLSCSPISGHRSVSWYQQTPGQGLQFLFEYFSETQRNKGNFPGRFSGRQFSNSRSEMNVSTLELGDSALYLCASSVGTAPDGYTFGSGTRLTVV.